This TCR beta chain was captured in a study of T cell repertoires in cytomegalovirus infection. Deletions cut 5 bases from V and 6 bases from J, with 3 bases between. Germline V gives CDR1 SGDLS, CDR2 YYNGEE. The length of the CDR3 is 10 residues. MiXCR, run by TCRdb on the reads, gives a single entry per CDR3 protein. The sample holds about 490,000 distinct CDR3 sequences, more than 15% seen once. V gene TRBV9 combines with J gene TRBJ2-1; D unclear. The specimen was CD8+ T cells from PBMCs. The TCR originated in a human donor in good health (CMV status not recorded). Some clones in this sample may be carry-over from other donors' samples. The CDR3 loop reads CASRANEQFF. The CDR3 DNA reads TGTGCCAGCAGAGCCAATGAGCAGTTCTTC. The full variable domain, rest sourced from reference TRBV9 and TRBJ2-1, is DSGVTQTPKHLITATGQRVTLRCSPRSGDLSVYWYQQSLDQGLQFLIQYYNGEERAKGNILERFSAQQFPDLHSELNLSSLELGDSALYFCASRANEQFFGPGTRLTVL.